In its sample, the clone carrying this T cell receptor beta chain was seen once. What it recognizes is unknown. Here immunoSEQ multiplex PCR was the method, and the copy in TCRdb shows in-frame clones only, minus some. In the table there are roughly 150,000 clones, approximately 90% of which are singletons. The CDR3 loop spans 13 amino acids. CDR1 is MDHEN and CDR2 is SYDVKM in the germline V gene. Trimming shortened V by 1 base and J by 7 bases, and 5 bases separated the two germline ends. The data derive from a study of T cell responses to AZD1222 COVID-19 vaccine. Overall study findings and caveats: Baseline seropositivity occurred in only a handful of AZD1222 recipients.

This sequence was found in an adult who received the AZD1222 COVID-19 vaccine. The chain joins TRBV28 to TRBJ1-6; D not resolved. Sequencing was performed on peripheral blood, taken 28 days after the second AZD1222 dose. CDR3 DNA sequence: TGTGCCAGCAGTTTATTGGGGAATTCACCCCTCCACTTT. It specifies CASSLLGNSPLHF.